One sample yielded the 25 T cell receptor beta chains listed below, sequenced in a study of blood T cell repertoires in COVID-19. Repertoires were generated with immunoSEQ multiplex PCR, while TCRdb's copy carries only in-frame clones and drops some. Of approximately 52,000 clones in the sample, about 88% are singletons; the top ten hold about 1.2%. Material for sequencing was peripheral blood. The receptors shown here come from a man aged 55 to 69 with acute or convalescent COVID-19.

This chain joins TRBV28 and TRBJ2-7, with 9 bases lining up with TRBD2. V gave up 6 bases and J gave up 2 bases; unmatched junction bases: 8. The CDR3 loop spans 15 amino acids. Germline V gene data show CDR1 as MDHEN and CDR2 as SYDVKM. This CDR3 reads CASRSAAGGTYEQYF. As DNA, the CDR3 is TGTGCCAGCAGAAGCGCAGCGGGAGGTACCTACGAGCAGTACTTC.

The rearrangement links TRBV19 to TRBJ1-2; TRBD1 aligns across 7 bases. The CDR3 is made up of 14 amino acids. Trimming cost V 6 bases and J 4 bases; bases outside gene matches: 8. Germline V gene data show CDR1 as LNHDA and CDR2 as SQIVND (reference sequence). The DNA of the CDR3 is TGTGCCAGTAGAAGTGGACAGGAACGCTATGGCTACACCTTC. Its translation: CASRSGQERYGYTF.

The chain links TRBV15 to TRBJ2-5, with 8 bases matching TRBD2. The CDR3 is 16 residues long. The germline V gene has CDR1 LNHNV and CDR2 YYDKDF (reference sequence). V gave up 5 bases and J gave up 5 bases; unmatched junction bases: 13. The CDR3 is CATSARTGAGVETQYF. The DNA of the CDR3 is TGTGCCACCAGCGCCCGAACGGGAGCGGGGGTGGAGACCCAGTACTTC. Variable domain in full (rest from reference TRBV15 and TRBJ2-5): DAMVIQNPRYQVTQFGKPVTLSCSQTLNHNVMYWYQQKSSQAPKLLFHYYDKDFNNEADTPDNFQSRRPNTSFCFLDIRSPGLGDTAMYLCATSARTGAGVETQYFGPGTRLLVL.

The DNA of the CDR3 is TGTGCCAGTAGTATAGGGACTAGCCCCAATGAGCAGTTCTTC. It codes for CASSIGTSPNEQFF. The rearrangement uses TRBV19 and TRBJ2-1, with TRBD2 matching 8 bases. This CDR3 is 14 amino acids long. Unmatched junction bases numbered 2, after V lost 1 base and J lost 6 bases. Germline CDR1 is LNHDA and CDR2 is SQIVND (reference sequence).

Only a few counts were recorded for this clone. The chain combines TRBV11-2 with TRBJ2-7; TRBD1 is a possible D gene (6 bases). CDR3 length: 14 residues. Germline V gene data show CDR1 as SGHAT and CDR2 as FQNNGV. Trimming left V 3 bases short and J 4 bases short, with 13 bases between. Here the CDR3 DNA reads TGTGCCAGCAGCTTCCAGGGGACCAAGTACGAGCAGTACTTC. It translates to CASSFQGTKYEQYF.

This chain uses TRBV18 with TRBJ2-6; 9 bases map to TRBD1. The CDR3 totals 16 residues. The V segment lost 3 bases and the J segment 4 bases; nucleotides outside the gene matches: 4. Germline-derived CDR1 and CDR2 are KGHSH and LQKENI. CDR3 DNA: TGTGCCAGCTCACCGGGACAGGGTACGGGGGCCAACGTCCTGACTTTC. The encoded protein is CASSPGQGTGANVLTF.

This clone was detected only a few times. The gene calls are TRBV14 and TRBJ2-3, with TRBD2 as a possible D gene (5 bases). The V end was cut by 4 bases, the J end by 10 bases, with 15 bases between. Germline CDR1 reads SGHDN; CDR2 reads FVKESK. There are 13 residues in the CDR3. The CDR3 DNA sequence: TGTGCCAGCAGCCCTACTTGGACTTCCTCGCAGTATTTT. The encoded protein is CASSPTWTSSQYF.

The chain employs TRBV11-2 and TRBJ2-7; 9 bases match TRBD1. CDR1 SGHAT and CDR2 FQNNGV come from the germline V gene. The CDR3 spans 14 residues. J lost 7 bases, V lost 5 bases, and 9 bases had no gene match. The CDR3 sequence is CASSLGTGLREQYF. DNA of the CDR3: TGTGCCAGCAGCCTAGGGACAGGGCTTCGGGAGCAGTACTTC.

This clone has only a few counts. This sequence joins TRBV14 and TRBJ2-7; tentative D call: TRBD2 (5 bases). Germline CDR1 SGHDN, CDR2 FVKESK. V lost 8 bases to trimming and J lost 4 bases, with 24 bases between them. The CDR3 totals 16 residues. CDR3 sequence (DNA): TGTGCCAGCGCTGGAGGACGGATCCAAAACAAATACGAGCAGTACTTC. Translation: CASAGGRIQNKYEQYF.

This clone is a singleton in its sample. The V gene is TRBV25-1, the J gene TRBJ2-2; 8 bases match TRBD1. Germline values: CDR1 MGHDK, CDR2 SYGVNS. The CDR3 spans 15 residues. J gave up 5 bases and V 8 bases, and 10 bases lay outside the gene matches. CDR3 loop: CASWRQGRLTGELFF. The CDR3 DNA follows: TGTGCCAGCTGGCGACAGGGGAGGTTAACCGGGGAGCTGTTTTTT.

J is TRBJ2-1 and V is TRBV4-2, with 10 bases fitting TRBD2. V was clipped by 4 bases and J by 10 bases; unmatched bases: 7. In germline, CDR1 is LGHNA, CDR2 YNFKEQ. The CDR3 loop spans 14 amino acids. This CDR3 reads CASSRLAGAVEQFF. CDR3 bases: TGTGCCAGCAGCCGCCTAGCGGGGGCGGTGGAGCAGTTCTTC.

CDR3 DNA: TGTGCCAGCAGTTTATCGCGGGGAAGCGGGTATGGCTACACCTTC. This gives the protein CASSLSRGSGYGYTF. The chain is built from TRBV27 and TRBJ1-2; no reliable D call. Trimming took 0 bases from V and 5 from J, leaving 13 bases between them. Germline-derived CDR1 and CDR2 are MNHEY and SMNVEV (reference sequence). This CDR3 is 15 amino acids long.

The chain combines TRBV10-3 with TRBJ1-2; D is perhaps TRBD1 (5 bases). The CDR3 totals 15 residues. Looked up from germline, CDR1 is ENHRY and CDR2 is SYGVKD. V was shortened by 0 bases and J by 5 bases, with 13 bases between the two germline ends. This CDR3 is CAISESYGGGYGYTF. The CDR3 DNA follows: TGTGCCATCAGTGAGTCGTACGGGGGTGGGTATGGCTACACCTTC.

The chain joins TRBV6-1 to TRBJ1-5; D gene uncertain. The CDR3 has 14 residues. With 1 base removed from V and 5 bases from J, the gap between germline ends came to 9 bases. CDR1 MNHNS and CDR2 SASEGT come from the germline V gene. CDR3 DNA sequence: TGTGCCAGCAGTGAAGGGCAGAATTATCAGCCCCAGCATTTT. Its protein is CASSEGQNYQPQHF.

The J gene is TRBJ1-5, the V gene TRBV19; 8 nucleotides agree with TRBD1. CDR3 length: 13 residues. The junction had 8 bases not matched to a gene; V was cut back by 8 bases and J by 8 bases. The germline gives CDR1 LNHDA, CDR2 SQIVND (reference sequence). The CDR3 loop reads CASQRDRGEPQHF. CDR3 nucleotides: TGTGCCAGTCAAAGAGACAGGGGCGAGCCCCAGCATTTT.

This rearrangement joins TRBV3-1 (or the pseudogene TRBV3-2) to TRBJ1-6; D ambiguous. Trimming cost V 6 bases and J 2 bases, with 11 bases left between them. This CDR3 is built from 15 residues. Germline assignment: CDR1 LGHDT and CDR2 YNNKEL (reference sequence). DNA of the CDR3: TGTGCCAGCAGTGAGACATGGGCCTATAATTCACCCCTCCACTTT. It encodes CASSETWAYNSPLHF.

The V call is TRBV7-3, the J call TRBJ1-1, with 7 nucleotides matching TRBD1. The V gene end was trimmed by 3 bases and the J gene end by 6 bases; junction bases not matched to a gene: 10. The germline V gene has CDR1 SGHTA and CDR2 FQGTGA. The CDR3 has 15 residues. The CDR3 nucleotides read TGTGCCAGCAGCTTGGAGGGGGCTAAGTACGCTGAAGCTTTCTTT. As protein: CASSLEGAKYAEAFF.

The chain uses TRBV7-9 and TRBJ2-2; 12 bases agree with TRBD2. The J segment lost 3 bases and the V segment lost 5 bases, leaving 4 bases of the junction unmatched. Germline V gene sequence: CDR1 SEHNR, CDR2 FQNEAQ (reference sequence). This CDR3 is built from 16 residues. The CDR3 region is CASSIRTSGDTGELFF. CDR3 DNA sequence: TGTGCCAGCAGCATCAGGACTAGCGGGGACACCGGGGAGCTGTTTTTT.

V and J are TRBV7-2 and TRBJ2-3; 9 positions agree with TRBD2. The CDR3 consists of 19 residues. Germline V CDR1 and CDR2: SGHTA, FQGNSA. V shed 5 bases, J shed 2 bases, and the junction held 17 bases outside the gene matches. CDR3 region: CASSLLTYGGGAVTDTQYF. CDR3 DNA: TGTGCCAGCAGCCTCCTAACTTATGGCGGGGGGGCAGTCACAGATACGCAGTATTTT.

The V and J genes are TRBV7-6 and TRBJ2-5; TRBD1 is a possible D gene (6 bases). The V gene lost 3 bases and the J gene lost 5 bases, with 13 bases spanning the gap. Germline CDR1 and CDR2: SGHVS and FNYEAQ. CDR3 length: 14 residues. CDR3 amino acids: CASSFTGTAETQYF. The CDR3, as DNA: TGTGCCAGCAGCTTTACAGGGACGGCGGAGACCCAGTACTTC.

This clone was counted once. This sequence joins TRBV5-4 and TRBJ2-7, with a possible D match to TRBD2 (5 bases). Germline CDR1 and CDR2: SGHNT and YYREEE (reference sequence). The V gene lost 4 bases and the J gene lost 0 bases, with 14 bases spanning the gap. This CDR3 spans 15 amino acids. CDR3 amino acids: CASSPPSGSSYEQYF. The CDR3 nucleotides read TGTGCCAGCAGCCCTCCCTCTGGGAGCTCCTACGAGCAGTACTTC.

The gene calls are TRBV5-5 and TRBJ1-1; TRBD1 is a possible D gene (6 bases). Germline CDR1 is SGHKS and CDR2 is YYEKEE (reference sequence). V lost 3 bases, J lost 4 bases, and 13 bases lay in between. The CDR3 spans 14 residues. The CDR3 bases are TGTGCCAGCAGCTCGGAGAACAGGGTCACTGAAGCTTTCTTT. It encodes CASSSENRVTEAFF.

J is TRBJ2-1 and V is TRBV7-3; D is perhaps TRBD2 (7 bases). V gave up 3 bases and J gave up 6 bases, with 21 bases separating them. The CDR3 totals 17 residues. The germline V gene has CDR1 SGHTA and CDR2 FQGTGA. CDR3 loop: CASSLLPGGGLPNEQFF. The CDR3 nucleotides are TGTGCCAGCAGCTTGCTCCCGGGCGGGGGCCTCCCCAATGAGCAGTTCTTC. Looking up the rest from reference TRBV7-3 and TRBJ2-1 gives the full variable domain: GAGVSQTPSNKVTEKGKYVELRCDPISGHTALYWYRQSLGQGPEFLIYFQGTGAADDSGLPNDRFFAVRPEGSVSTLKIQRTERGDSAVYLCASSLLPGGGLPNEQFFGPGTRLTVL.

The gene calls are TRBV3-1 (or the pseudogene TRBV3-2) and TRBJ1-1; D gene uncertain. The length of the CDR3 is 14 residues. Trimming removed 0 bases at V and 1 base at J, with 6 bases between. Per the germline V gene, CDR1 is LGHDT and CDR2 is YNNKEL (reference sequence). The CDR3 loop reads CASSQDVWNTEAFF. CDR3 nucleotide sequence: TGTGCCAGCAGCCAAGACGTGTGGAACACTGAAGCTTTCTTT.

The chain's CDR3 is CASSHPTGDTSTEAFF. CDR3 sequence (DNA): TGTGCCAGCAGCCACCCCACTGGGGACACCTCCACTGAAGCTTTCTTT. The chain employs TRBV4-2 and TRBJ1-1; possible D gene TRBD1, 6 bases. Per the germline V gene, CDR1 is LGHNA and CDR2 is YNFKEQ. This CDR3 contains 16 residues. V was clipped by 3 bases and J by 4 bases, with 18 bases between them.